One and the same sample provided the 29 T cell receptor beta chains below, sequenced in a study of vaccination and CD4 T cells after COVID-19. Researchers used the Oncomine TCR Beta short-read assay to sequence DNA from cultured CD4+ T cells. TCRdb independently ran MiXCR on the PCR reads; one entry per CDR3 protein. The sample carries approximately 18,000 distinct CDR3 sequences, about 60% recorded once. These receptors' targets are unknown. Treatment specified: approximately nine-day PBMC culture with coronavirus spike peptide pools or control peptides (ViraFEST assay). The sample consisted of CD4+ T cells from blood, cultured in vitro. The source of these receptors is a human donor who had recovered from COVID-19.

This rearrangement joins TRBV12-3 or TRBV12-4 to TRBJ1-5; D might be TRBD1 (5 bases). The V end was cut by 0 bases, the J end by 5 bases, with 8 bases between. The CDR3 is 14 residues long. The CDR3 here is CASSLAGGYQPQHF. The DNA for the CDR3 is TGTGCCAGCAGTTTAGCGGGGGGATATCAGCCCCAGCATTTT.

J is TRBJ2-7 and V is TRBV27, with 7 bases fitting TRBD1. After removal of 6 bases from V and 0 bases from J, the junction contained 11 bases not matched to a gene. CDR1 is MNHEY, CDR2 SMNVEV, per germline (reference sequence). The CDR3 is made up of 16 amino acids. The chain's CDR3 is CASSLRPGQSSYEQYF. DNA of the CDR3: TGTGCCAGCAGCTTAAGGCCGGGACAGAGCTCCTACGAGCAGTACTTC.

CDR3 protein: CASQDGLNTDTQYF. CDR3 nucleotide sequence: TGTGCCAGCCAGGATGGGCTGAACACAGATACGCAGTATTTT. The rearrangement joins TRBV7-3 to TRBJ2-3; D is undetermined. Germline V gives CDR1 SGHTA, CDR2 FQGTGA. V lost 8 bases, J lost 2 bases, and 14 bases lay in between. The CDR3 sequence is 14 residues long.

This chain links TRBV19 with TRBJ1-2, with D uncertain. V lost 9 bases and J 4 bases, leaving 15 bases between the germline ends. The CDR3 runs 13 residues. Looked up from germline, CDR1 is LNHDA and CDR2 is SQIVND (reference sequence). CDR3 loop: CASDREGAYGYTF. DNA for the CDR3: TGTGCCAGCGATCGAGAGGGAGCCTATGGCTACACCTTC.

The rearrangement uses TRBV19 and TRBJ2-1; D is unresolved. V was trimmed by 3 bases and J by 0 bases, leaving 9 bases between them. In germline, CDR1 is LNHDA, CDR2 SQIVND (reference sequence). This CDR3 spans 15 amino acids. The CDR3 DNA sequence: TGTGCCAGTAGTATGATGGCGGCCTCCTACAATGAGCAGTTCTTC. It specifies CASSMMAASYNEQFF.

The chain employs TRBV6-2 or TRBV6-3 and TRBJ2-5; 7 positions match TRBD2. Germline assignment: CDR1 MNHEY and CDR2 SVGEGT. After removal of 6 bases from V and 2 bases from J, the junction contained 9 bases not matched to a gene. The CDR3 is 15 residues long. In DNA form, the CDR3 reads TGTGCCAGCAGCCCCCGGGGGGTCCGACAAGAGACCCAGTACTTC. Translated: CASSPRGVRQETQYF.

The chain combines TRBV7-9 with TRBJ2-2; D may be TRBD2 (6 bases). The CDR3 contains 15 residues. In germline, CDR1 is SEHNR, CDR2 FQNEAQ (reference sequence). V was cut by 1 base and J by 4 bases, with 10 bases left in between. CDR3 sequence (DNA): TGTGCCAGCAGCTTAGATGGGACTGGCACCGGGGAGCTGTTTTTT. Translating gives CASSLDGTGTGELFF.

This clonotype has more than one count but fewer than ten. The chain links TRBV19 to TRBJ2-2; no clear D gene. CDR3 length: 14 amino acids. The germline V and J ends were trimmed by 9 bases and 2 bases, with 13 bases remaining between them. Germline V gene data show CDR1 as LNHDA and CDR2 as SQIVND (reference sequence). CDR3 DNA: TGTGCCAGCAATCCGGCAGGAAACACCGGGGAGCTGTTTTTT. Translating gives CASNPAGNTGELFF.

In this sample, this clonotype turned up a few times. The chain combines TRBV2 with TRBJ1-6, with 8 bases fitting TRBD1. The CDR3 spans 18 residues. The germline V gene has CDR1 SNHLY and CDR2 FYNNEI. Trimming at V came to 5 bases and at J to 0 bases, leaving 9 bases not matched to a gene. The CDR3 sequence: CASSKGAGQDSYNSPLHF. CDR3 DNA: TGTGCCAGCAGTAAGGGTGCGGGACAGGACTCCTATAATTCACCCCTCCACTTT.

This chain uses TRBV12-3 or TRBV12-4 with TRBJ1-6, with D tentatively TRBD1 (5 bases). This CDR3 has 14 residues. V was pared by 5 bases and J by 9 bases, with 14 bases between. The CDR3 region has the DNA TGTGCCAGCAGTCCCCCCAGGGCCGTTTCACCCCTCCACTTT. Translated, it gives CASSPPRAVSPLHF.

CDR3 bases: TGTGCCAGCAGCTTAGGTCCTAGTTTCGAGCAGTACTTC. Its translation is CASSLGPSFEQYF. V gene TRBV7-3 combines with J gene TRBJ2-7; D uncertain. The germline V and J ends were trimmed by 2 bases and 6 bases, with 11 bases remaining between them. The CDR3 is made up of 13 amino acids. Germline loops: CDR1 SGHTA, CDR2 FQGTGA.

The V and J genes are TRBV12-3 or TRBV12-4 and TRBJ1-2; D remains ambiguous. The CDR3 spans 13 residues. The V end lost 1 base, the J end lost 3 bases, and 6 bases lay between the germline ends. CDR3 amino acids: CASSLVFYYGYTF. The CDR3 DNA reads as TGTGCCAGCAGTTTAGTTTTCTACTATGGCTACACCTTC.

This chain connects TRBV28 to TRBJ1-5; 10 bases are shared with TRBD1. This CDR3 is 14 amino acids long. The J segment lost 8 bases and the V segment lost 6 bases, leaving 7 bases of the junction unmatched. Germline loops: CDR1 MDHEN, CDR2 SYDVKM. DNA for the CDR3: TGTGCCAGCAGGCGGACAGGGGGGTATGAGCCCCAGCATTTT. As protein: CASRRTGGYEPQHF.

The V and J genes are TRBV7-9 and TRBJ1-1; D is undetermined. The V end lost 1 base, the J end lost 0 bases, and 9 bases lay between the germline ends. Germline loops: CDR1 SEHNR, CDR2 FQNEAQ (reference sequence). There are 15 residues in the CDR3. This chain's CDR3 is CASSLGTSMNTEAFF. The CDR3 region has the DNA TGTGCCAGCAGCTTAGGTACGTCTATGAACACTGAAGCTTTCTTT.

CDR3 nucleotides: TGTGCCACCAGCCAAGGTCCCGGGGGGCCCCAGCATTTT. Protein sequence: CATSQGPGGPQHF. The chain employs TRBV15 and TRBJ1-5, with a tentative D call TRBD1 (5 bases). The CDR3 sequence is 13 residues long. Trimming removed 5 bases from V and 9 bases from J, with 14 bases in between. Germline loops: CDR1 LNHNV, CDR2 YYDKDF (reference sequence).

This clonotype was counted only a few times. The J gene is TRBJ1-1, the V gene TRBV2; TRBD1 matches at 7 bases. CDR3 length equals 13 residues. J lost 2 bases, V lost 6 bases, and 3 bases had no gene match. Per the germline V gene, CDR1 is SNHLY and CDR2 is FYNNEI. This CDR3 is CASRGTANTEAFF. The CDR3 DNA sequence: TGTGCCAGCAGGGGGACAGCCAACACTGAAGCTTTCTTT.

This clonotype has only a few counts. The V gene is TRBV20-1, the J gene TRBJ1-2; 9 bases agree with TRBD1. The CDR3 spans 14 residues. The trim removed 4 bases at V and 4 bases at J, leaving 7 bases unmatched. Per the germline V gene, CDR1 is DFQATT and CDR2 is SNEGSKA (reference sequence). The CDR3 DNA is TGCAGTGCTACCCGACAGGGGGTAATCTATGGCTACACCTTC. This sequence encodes CSATRQGVIYGYTF.

This chain joins TRBV7-9 and TRBJ2-3; TRBD2 aligns across 11 bases. CDR3 length: 18 residues. Germline V gives CDR1 SEHNR, CDR2 FQNEAQ (reference sequence). The V and J ends lost 5 bases and 2 bases, in that order; junction bases with no gene match: 12. CDR3 nucleotides: TGTGCCAGCAGCCCAAAGACCCGACTAGCGGGGATCACAGATACGCAGTATTTT. Translating gives CASSPKTRLAGITDTQYF.

The gene calls are TRBV20-1 and TRBJ1-1; the D is unclear. The CDR3 consists of 12 residues. The germline V and J ends were trimmed by 6 bases and 3 bases, with 11 bases remaining between them. Germline CDR1 and CDR2: DFQATT and SNEGSKA (reference sequence). The CDR3 here is CSAPRRDTEAFF. The CDR3 nucleotides read TGCAGTGCCCCCCGGCGAGACACTGAAGCTTTCTTT.

This clonotype appeared a few times. The genes are TRBV7-2 and TRBJ1-1, with TRBD1 as a possible D gene (6 bases). V dropped 5 bases and J dropped 0 bases, with 10 bases sitting between them. The CDR3 is 14 residues long. Germline lookup yields CDR1 SGHTA and CDR2 FQGNSA. Here the CDR3 reads CASSQQGVNTEAFF. The CDR3 DNA follows: TGTGCCAGCAGCCAACAGGGTGTGAACACTGAAGCTTTCTTT.

The rearrangement links TRBV29-1 to TRBJ1-1; perhaps TRBD1 as D (6 bases). Germline CDR1 reads SQVTM; CDR2 reads ANQGSEA. This CDR3 has 13 residues. V dropped 3 bases and J dropped 1 base, with 9 bases sitting between them. For the CDR3, the DNA is TGCAGCGTTGAGCTACAGGGGAACACTGAAGCTTTCTTT. Its translation is CSVELQGNTEAFF.

The chain is built from TRBV6-5 and TRBJ2-7; tentative D call: TRBD2 (6 bases). V was trimmed by 1 base and J by 4 bases, leaving 14 bases between them. This CDR3 region has 15 residues. Germline values: CDR1 MNHEY, CDR2 SVGAGI. CDR3 protein: CASSYLVGLGYEQYF. CDR3 nucleotides: TGTGCCAGCAGTTACTTAGTGGGACTGGGGTACGAGCAGTACTTC.

CDR3 residues: CASSLALNFRYEQYF. The CDR3 DNA is TGTGCCAGCAGCTTAGCCCTCAATTTCCGCTACGAGCAGTACTTC. This sequence joins TRBV7-9 and TRBJ2-7; D unclear. The V gene's germline CDR1 is SEHNR and CDR2 FQNEAQ (reference sequence). The V end lost 0 bases, the J end lost 3 bases, and 12 bases lay between the germline ends. The CDR3 has 15 residues.

The V gene is TRBV7-8, the J gene TRBJ2-2, with D possibly TRBD1 on 5 matching bases. With 4 bases removed from V and 7 bases from J, the gap between germline ends came to 25 bases. This CDR3 contains 18 residues. The V gene's germline CDR1 is SGHVS and CDR2 FQNEAQ. The CDR3 DNA reads TGTGCCAGCAGCTCACCGAACCGAGGCAGGGAATTTTTCGGGGAGCTGTTTTTT. Translation gives CASSSPNRGREFFGELFF.

The chain couples TRBV20-1 to TRBJ2-7, with TRBD2 matching over 8 bases. The CDR3 is 12 residues long. From germline, CDR1 is DFQATT and CDR2 SNEGSKA (reference sequence). The CDR3 sequence is CSVPGTSYEQYF. The CDR3 region has the DNA TGCAGCGTTCCTGGGACTAGTTACGAGCAGTACTTC.

This clonotype has just a few counts. The chain couples TRBV20-1 to TRBJ2-1, with unresolved D. V lost 6 bases and J lost 4, with 10 bases in between. The CDR3 length is 12 residues. CDR1 and CDR2 (germline): DFQATT, SNEGSKA (reference sequence). The CDR3 DNA reads TGCAGTGCCCGATGGGGATACAATGAGCAGTTCTTC. This encodes CSARWGYNEQFF.

The chain carries TRBV19 and TRBJ2-2; 12 bases match TRBD2. The CDR3 covers 15 residues. From germline, CDR1 is LNHDA and CDR2 SQIVND (reference sequence). V lost 6 bases to trimming and J lost 7 bases; unmatched junction nucleotides: 6. In DNA form, the CDR3 reads TGTGCCAGTAGAAGGGTGACTAGCGGGAGCGGGGAGCTGTTTTTT. Protein sequence: CASRRVTSGSGELFF.

This chain connects TRBV7-6 to TRBJ1-1; 7 bases line up with TRBD1. The germline V gene encodes CDR1 SGHVS and CDR2 FNYEAQ. The CDR3 loop spans 14 amino acids. V lost 4 bases, J lost 3 bases, and 5 bases stayed unmatched. CDR3 coding DNA: TGTGCCAGCAGCTGGAATACAGGGGACACTGAAGCTTTCTTT. Encoded protein: CASSWNTGDTEAFF.

The chain is built from TRBV11-2 and TRBJ2-1; TRBD1 might be the D (5 bases). CDR1 SGHAT and CDR2 FQNNGV come from the germline V gene. CDR3 size: 16 residues. V was cut by 5 bases and J by 8 bases, with 22 bases left in between. CDR3 residues: CASSPLSRQGVYEQFF. The DNA of the CDR3 is TGTGCCAGCAGCCCTCTTAGTAGGCAGGGCGTCTATGAGCAGTTCTTC. The complete variable domain, with remaining parts taken from reference TRBV11-2 and TRBJ2-1, reads EAGVAQSPRYKIIEKRQSVAFWCNPISGHATLYWYQQILGQGPKLLIQFQNNGVVDDSQLPKDRFSAERLKGVDSTLKIQPAKLEDSAVYLCASSPLSRQGVYEQFFGPGTRLTVL.